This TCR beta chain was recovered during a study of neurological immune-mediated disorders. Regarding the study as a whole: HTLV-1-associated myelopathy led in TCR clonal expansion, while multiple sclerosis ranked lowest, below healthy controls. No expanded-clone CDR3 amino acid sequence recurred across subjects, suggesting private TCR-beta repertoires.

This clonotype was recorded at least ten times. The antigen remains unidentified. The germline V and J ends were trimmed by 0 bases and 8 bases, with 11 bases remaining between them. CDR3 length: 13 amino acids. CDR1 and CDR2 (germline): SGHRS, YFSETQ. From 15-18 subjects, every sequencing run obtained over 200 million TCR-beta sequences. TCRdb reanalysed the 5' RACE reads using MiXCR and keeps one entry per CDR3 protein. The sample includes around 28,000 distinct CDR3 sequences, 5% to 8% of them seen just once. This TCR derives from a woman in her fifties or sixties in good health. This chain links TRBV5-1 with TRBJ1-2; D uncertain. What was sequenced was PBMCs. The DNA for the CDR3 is TGCGCCAGCAGCTTGGAATCCCTTTTGGGCTACACCTTC. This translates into CASSLESLLGYTF.